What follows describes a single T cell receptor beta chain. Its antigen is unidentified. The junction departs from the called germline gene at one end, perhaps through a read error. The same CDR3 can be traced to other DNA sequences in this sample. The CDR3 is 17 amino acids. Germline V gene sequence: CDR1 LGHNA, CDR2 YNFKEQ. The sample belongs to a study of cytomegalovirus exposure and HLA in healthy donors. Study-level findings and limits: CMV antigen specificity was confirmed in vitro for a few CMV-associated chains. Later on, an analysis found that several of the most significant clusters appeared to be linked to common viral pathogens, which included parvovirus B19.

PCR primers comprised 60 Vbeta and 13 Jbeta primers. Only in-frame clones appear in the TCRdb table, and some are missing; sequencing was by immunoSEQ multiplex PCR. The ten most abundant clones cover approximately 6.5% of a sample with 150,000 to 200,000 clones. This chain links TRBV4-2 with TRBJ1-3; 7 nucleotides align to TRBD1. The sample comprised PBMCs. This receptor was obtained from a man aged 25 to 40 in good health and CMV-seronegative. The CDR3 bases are TGTGCCAGCAGCCAAGATTTTAGGGGGCGGACTGGCAACACCATATATTTT. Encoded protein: CASSQDFRGRTGNTIYF.